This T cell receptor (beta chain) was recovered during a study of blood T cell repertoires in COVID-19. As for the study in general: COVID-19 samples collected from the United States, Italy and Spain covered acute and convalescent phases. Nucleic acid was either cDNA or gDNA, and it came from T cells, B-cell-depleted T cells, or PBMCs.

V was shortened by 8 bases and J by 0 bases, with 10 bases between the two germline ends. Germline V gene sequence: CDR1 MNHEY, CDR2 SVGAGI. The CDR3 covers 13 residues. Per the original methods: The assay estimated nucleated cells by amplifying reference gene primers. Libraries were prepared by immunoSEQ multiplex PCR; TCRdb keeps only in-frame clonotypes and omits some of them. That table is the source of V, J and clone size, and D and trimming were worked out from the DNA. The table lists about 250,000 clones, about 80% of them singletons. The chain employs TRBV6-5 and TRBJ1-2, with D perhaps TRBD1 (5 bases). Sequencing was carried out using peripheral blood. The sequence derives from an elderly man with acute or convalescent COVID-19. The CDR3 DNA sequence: TGTGCCAGCGGGGGGTCAGCTAACTATGGCTACACCTTC. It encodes CASGGSANYGYTF.